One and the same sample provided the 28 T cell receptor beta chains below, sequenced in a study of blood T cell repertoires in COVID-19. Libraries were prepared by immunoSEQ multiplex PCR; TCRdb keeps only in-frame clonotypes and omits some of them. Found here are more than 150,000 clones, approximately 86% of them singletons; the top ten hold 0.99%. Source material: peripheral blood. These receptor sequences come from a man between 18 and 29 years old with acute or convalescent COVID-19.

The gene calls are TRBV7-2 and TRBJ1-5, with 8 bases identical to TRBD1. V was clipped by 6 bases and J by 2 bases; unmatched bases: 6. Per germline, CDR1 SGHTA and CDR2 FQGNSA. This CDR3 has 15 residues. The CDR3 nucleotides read TGTGCCAGCAGGACACAGGGGGGAGGCAATCAGCCCCAGCATTTT. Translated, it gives CASRTQGGGNQPQHF. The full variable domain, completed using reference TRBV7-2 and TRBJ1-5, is GAGVSQSPSNKVTEKGKDVELRCDPISGHTALYWYRQSLGQGLEFLIYFQGNSAPDKSGLPSDRFSAERTGGSVSTLTIQRTQQEDSAVYLCASRTQGGGNQPQHFGDGTRLSIL.

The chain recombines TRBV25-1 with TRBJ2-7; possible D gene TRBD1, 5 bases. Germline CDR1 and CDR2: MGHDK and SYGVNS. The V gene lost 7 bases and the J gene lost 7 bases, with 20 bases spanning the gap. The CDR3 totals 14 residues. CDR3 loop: CASISDTADLEQYF. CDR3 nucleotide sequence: TGTGCCAGCATATCGGACACGGCGGATTTGGAGCAGTACTTC.

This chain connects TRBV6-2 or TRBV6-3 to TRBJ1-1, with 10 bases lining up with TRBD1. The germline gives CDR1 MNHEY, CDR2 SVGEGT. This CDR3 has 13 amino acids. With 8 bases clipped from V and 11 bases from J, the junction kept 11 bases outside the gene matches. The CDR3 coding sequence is TGTGCCAGCGGCCCGGGACAGGGGTATCACGCTTTCTTT. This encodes CASGPGQGYHAFF.

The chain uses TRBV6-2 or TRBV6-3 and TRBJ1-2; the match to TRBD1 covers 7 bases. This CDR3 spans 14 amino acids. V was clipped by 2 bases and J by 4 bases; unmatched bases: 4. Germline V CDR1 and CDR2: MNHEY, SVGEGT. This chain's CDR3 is CASSYLGQSYGYTF. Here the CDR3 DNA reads TGTGCCAGCAGTTACCTGGGACAGAGCTATGGCTACACCTTC.

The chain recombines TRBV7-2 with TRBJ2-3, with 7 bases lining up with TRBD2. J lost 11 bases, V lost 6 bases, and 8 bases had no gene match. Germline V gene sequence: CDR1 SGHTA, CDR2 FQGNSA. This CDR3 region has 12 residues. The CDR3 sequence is CASSSSGTKQYF. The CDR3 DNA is TGTGCCAGCAGTTCAAGCGGGACCAAGCAGTATTTT.

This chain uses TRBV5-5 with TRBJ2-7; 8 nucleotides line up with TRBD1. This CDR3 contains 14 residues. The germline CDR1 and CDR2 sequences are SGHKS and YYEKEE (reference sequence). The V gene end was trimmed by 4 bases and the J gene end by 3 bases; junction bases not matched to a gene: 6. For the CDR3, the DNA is TGTGCCAGCAGCACCCGACAGGGGAACTACGAGCAGTACGTC. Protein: CASSTRQGNYEQYV.

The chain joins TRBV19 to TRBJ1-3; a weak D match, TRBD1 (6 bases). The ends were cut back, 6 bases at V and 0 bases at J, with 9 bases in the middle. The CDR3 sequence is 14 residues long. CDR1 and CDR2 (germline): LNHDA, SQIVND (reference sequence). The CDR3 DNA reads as TGTGCCAGTAGCTGGACAGTCTCTGGAAACACCATATATTTT. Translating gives CASSWTVSGNTIYF.

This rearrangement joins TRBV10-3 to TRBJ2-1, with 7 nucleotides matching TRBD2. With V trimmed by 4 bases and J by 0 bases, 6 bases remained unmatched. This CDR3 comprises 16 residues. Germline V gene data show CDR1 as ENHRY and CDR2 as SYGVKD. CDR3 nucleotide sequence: TGTGCCATCAGTGCGACTCTAGCGGACTCCTACAATGAGCAGTTCTTC. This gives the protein CAISATLADSYNEQFF.

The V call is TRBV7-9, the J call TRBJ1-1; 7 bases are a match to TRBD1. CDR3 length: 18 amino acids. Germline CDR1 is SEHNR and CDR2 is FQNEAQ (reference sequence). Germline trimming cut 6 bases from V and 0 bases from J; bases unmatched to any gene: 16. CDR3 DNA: TGTGCCAGCAGGGAGAGAGGGGACAGATACCAAATGAACACTGAAGCTTTCTTT. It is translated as CASRERGDRYQMNTEAFF.

The CDR3 loop is CASSFPGVGGEKLFF. In DNA form, the CDR3 reads TGTGCCAGCAGCTTCCCGGGGGTCGGAGGCGAAAAACTGTTTTTT. The chain has TRBV7-9 and TRBJ1-4; maybe TRBD1 (5 bases). Deletions cut 3 bases from V and 8 bases from J, with 16 bases between. The CDR3 sequence is 15 residues long. Germline lookup yields CDR1 SEHNR and CDR2 FQNEAQ (reference sequence).

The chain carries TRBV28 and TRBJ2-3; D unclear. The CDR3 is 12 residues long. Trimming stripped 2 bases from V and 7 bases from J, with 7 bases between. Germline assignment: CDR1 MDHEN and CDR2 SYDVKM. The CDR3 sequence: CASSLLEHTQYF. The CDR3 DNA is TGTGCCAGCAGTTTACTGGAGCATACGCAGTATTTT.

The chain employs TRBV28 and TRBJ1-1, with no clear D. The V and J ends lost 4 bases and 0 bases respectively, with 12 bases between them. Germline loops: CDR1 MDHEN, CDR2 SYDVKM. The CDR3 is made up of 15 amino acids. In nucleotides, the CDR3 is TGTGCCAGCAGTTCTTTACAGAGTATGAACACTGAAGCTTTCTTT. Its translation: CASSSLQSMNTEAFF.

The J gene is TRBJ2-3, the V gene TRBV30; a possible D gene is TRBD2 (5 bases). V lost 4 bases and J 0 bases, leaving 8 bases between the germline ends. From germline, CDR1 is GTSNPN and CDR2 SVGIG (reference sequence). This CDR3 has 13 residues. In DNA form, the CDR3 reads TGTGCCTGGAACGAGGGTAGCACAGATACGCAGTATTTT. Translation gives CAWNEGSTDTQYF.

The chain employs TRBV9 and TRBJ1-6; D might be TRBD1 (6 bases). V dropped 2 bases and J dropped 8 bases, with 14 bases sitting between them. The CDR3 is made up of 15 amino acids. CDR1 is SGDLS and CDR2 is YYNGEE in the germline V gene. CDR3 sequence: CASSVQGRGDSPLHF. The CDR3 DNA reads TGTGCCAGCAGCGTCCAGGGGCGGGGGGATTCACCCCTCCACTTT.

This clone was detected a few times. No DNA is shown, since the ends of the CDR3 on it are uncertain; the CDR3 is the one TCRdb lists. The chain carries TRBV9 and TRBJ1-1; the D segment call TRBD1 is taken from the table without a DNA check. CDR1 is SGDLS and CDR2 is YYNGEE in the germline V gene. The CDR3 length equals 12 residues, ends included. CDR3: CASSVAQGATFF.

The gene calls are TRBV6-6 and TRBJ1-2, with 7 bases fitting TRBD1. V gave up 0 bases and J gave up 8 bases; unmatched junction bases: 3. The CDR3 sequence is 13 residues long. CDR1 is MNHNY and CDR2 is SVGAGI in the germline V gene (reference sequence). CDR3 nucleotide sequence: TGTGCCAGCAGTTACTCGGCAGGGGGGGGCTACACCTTC. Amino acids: CASSYSAGGGYTF.

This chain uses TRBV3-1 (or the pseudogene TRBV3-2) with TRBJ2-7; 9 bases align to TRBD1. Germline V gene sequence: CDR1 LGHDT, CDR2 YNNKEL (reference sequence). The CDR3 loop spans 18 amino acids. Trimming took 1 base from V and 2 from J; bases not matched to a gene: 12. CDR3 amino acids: CASSQAQGQGVSAYEQYF. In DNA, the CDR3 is TGTGCCAGCAGCCAAGCACAGGGACAGGGAGTCTCTGCCTACGAGCAGTACTTC.

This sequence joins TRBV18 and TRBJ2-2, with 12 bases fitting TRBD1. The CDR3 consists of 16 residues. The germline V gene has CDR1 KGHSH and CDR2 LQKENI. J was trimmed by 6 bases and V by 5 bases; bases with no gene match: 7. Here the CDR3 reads CASSATGQGAPGELFF. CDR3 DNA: TGTGCCAGCTCAGCCACGGGACAGGGGGCGCCCGGGGAGCTGTTTTTT.

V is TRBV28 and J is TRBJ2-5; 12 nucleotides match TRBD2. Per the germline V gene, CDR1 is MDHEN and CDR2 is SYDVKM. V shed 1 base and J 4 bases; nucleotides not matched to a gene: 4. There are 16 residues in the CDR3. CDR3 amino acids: CASSLFLAGGLETQYF. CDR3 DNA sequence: TGTGCCAGCAGTTTATTTCTAGCGGGGGGGTTAGAGACCCAGTACTTC.

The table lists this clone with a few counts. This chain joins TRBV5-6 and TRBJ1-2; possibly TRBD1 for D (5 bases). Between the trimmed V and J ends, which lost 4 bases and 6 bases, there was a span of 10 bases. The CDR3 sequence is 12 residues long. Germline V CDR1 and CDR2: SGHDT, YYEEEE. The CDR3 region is CASSIQVNGYTF. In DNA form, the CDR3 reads TGTGCCAGCAGCATACAGGTGAATGGCTACACCTTC.

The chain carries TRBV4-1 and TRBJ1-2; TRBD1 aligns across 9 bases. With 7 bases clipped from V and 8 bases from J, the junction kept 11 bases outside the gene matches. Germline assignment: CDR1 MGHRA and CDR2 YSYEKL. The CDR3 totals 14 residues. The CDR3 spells CASKREDRGYGYTF. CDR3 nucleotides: TGCGCCAGCAAACGGGAGGACAGGGGTTACGGCTACACCTTC.

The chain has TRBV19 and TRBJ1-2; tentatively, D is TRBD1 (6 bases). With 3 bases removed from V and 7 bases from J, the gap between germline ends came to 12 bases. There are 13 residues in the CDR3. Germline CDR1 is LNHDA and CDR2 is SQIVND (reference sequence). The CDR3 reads CASSIWGQSGYTF. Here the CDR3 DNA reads TGTGCCAGTAGTATCTGGGGGCAGAGTGGCTACACCTTC.

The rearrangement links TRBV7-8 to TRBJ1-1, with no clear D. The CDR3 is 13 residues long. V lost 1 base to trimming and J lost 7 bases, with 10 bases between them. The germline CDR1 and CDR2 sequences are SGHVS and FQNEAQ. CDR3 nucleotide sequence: TGTGCCAGCAGCTTAGGTACCGGGATTGAAGCTTTCTTT. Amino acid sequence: CASSLGTGIEAFF.

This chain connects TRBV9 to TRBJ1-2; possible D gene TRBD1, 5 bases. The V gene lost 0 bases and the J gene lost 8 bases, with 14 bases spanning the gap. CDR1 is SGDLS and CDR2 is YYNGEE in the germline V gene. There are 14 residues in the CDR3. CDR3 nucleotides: TGTGCCAGCAGCGTAGCTTCCCAGGGCGGAGGCTACACCTTC. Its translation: CASSVASQGGGYTF.

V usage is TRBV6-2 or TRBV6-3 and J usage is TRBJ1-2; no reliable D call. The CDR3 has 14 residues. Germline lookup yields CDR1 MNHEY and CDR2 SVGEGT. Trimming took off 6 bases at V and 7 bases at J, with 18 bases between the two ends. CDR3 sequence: CASSLDYDHLGYTF. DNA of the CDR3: TGTGCCAGCAGCCTGGACTACGACCACCTTGGCTACACCTTC.

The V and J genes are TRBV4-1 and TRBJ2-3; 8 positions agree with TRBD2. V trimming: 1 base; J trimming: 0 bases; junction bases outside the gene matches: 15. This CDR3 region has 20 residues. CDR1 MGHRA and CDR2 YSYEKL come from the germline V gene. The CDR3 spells CASSQGGLGGGPTSTDTQYF. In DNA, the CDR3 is TGCGCCAGCAGCCAAGGGGGTCTGGGCGGGGGGCCGACGAGCACAGATACGCAGTATTTT.

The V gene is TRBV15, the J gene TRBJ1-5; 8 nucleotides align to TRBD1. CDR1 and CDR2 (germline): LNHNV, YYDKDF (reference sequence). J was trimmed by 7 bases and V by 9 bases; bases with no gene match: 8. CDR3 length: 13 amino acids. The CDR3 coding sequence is TGTGCCACACAAGGACAGGGAGGGCAGCCCCAGCATTTT. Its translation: CATQGQGGQPQHF.

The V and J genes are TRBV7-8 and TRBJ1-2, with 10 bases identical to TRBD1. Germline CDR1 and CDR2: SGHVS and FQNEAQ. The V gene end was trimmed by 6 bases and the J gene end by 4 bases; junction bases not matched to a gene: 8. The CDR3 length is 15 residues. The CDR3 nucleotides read TGTGCCAGCAGGCAAAGGACAGGGGGAGGCTATGGCTACACCTTC. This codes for CASRQRTGGGYGYTF. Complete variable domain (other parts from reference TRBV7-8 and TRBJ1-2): GAGVSQSPRYKVAKRGQDVALRCDPISGHVSLFWYQQALGQGPEFLTYFQNEAQLDKSGLPSDRFFAERPEGSVSTLKIQRTQQEDSAVYLCASRQRTGGGYGYTFGSGTRLTVV.